These T cell receptor beta chains were read from a single sample in a study of response to subunit inactivated influenza vaccine. TCRdb reprocessed the RT-PCR reads with MiXCR, giving one entry per CDR3 protein. The sample lists over 450,000 distinct CDR3 sequences, 10% to 15% occurring once. The sequencing used PBMCs from blood, collected 45 days after vaccination. The receptors were gathered from a man over 45 who received an inactivated influenza vaccine. Both conserved end residues are part of each CDR3. A D gene is named only where the DNA matches it firmly. Some rows have no size entry. The others give once, few or many, or a class for an expanded clone.

16	TRBJ2-3	TRBV7-2	few	TRBD2	CASSLGVSGRTDTQYF	TGTGCCAGCAGCTTAGGGGTTAGCGGGAGGACAGATACGCAGTATTTT
14	TRBJ1-1	TRBV5-1	few	.	CASSPSGGNTEAFF	TGCGCCAGCAGCCCCTCTGGAGGGAACACTGAAGCTTTCTTT
15	TRBJ1-1	TRBV7-9	few	TRBD1	CASSFGTGGNTEAFF	TGTGCCAGCAGCTTCGGAACAGGGGGGAACACTGAAGCTTTCTTT
15	TRBJ2-1	TRBV6-5	few	TRBD2	CASSYSGLAGERQFF	TGTGCCAGCAGTTACTCGGGACTAGCGGGAGAAAGACAGTTCTTC
16	TRBJ2-1	TRBV6-2/TRBV6-3	.	.	CASSHTGVGSYNEQFF	TGTGCCAGCAGTCACACGGGGGTGGGCTCCTACAATGAGCAGTTCTTC
14	TRBJ2-7	TRBV20-1	few	.	CSPKAAGFTGEQYF	TGCAGTCCGAAGGCGGCGGGTTTCACGGGCGAGCAGTACTTC
15	TRBJ2-5	TRBV7-2	.	TRBD1	CASSWGTGGVETQYF	TGTGCCAGCAGCTGGGGGACAGGGGGAGTTGAGACCCAGTACTTC
18	TRBJ2-1	TRBV5-6	.	TRBD2	CASRPLTPTGLAGGKQFF	TGTGCCAGCAGACCCCTGACCCCTACGGGACTAGCGGGGGGCAAGCAGTTCTTC
15	TRBJ1-5	TRBV4-1	.	TRBD1	CASSQDSGGLQPQHF	TGCGCCAGCAGCCAAGATTCAGGGGGGTTACAGCCCCAGCATTTT
12	TRBJ2-3	TRBV10-3	many	.	CAIAASTDTQYF	TGTGCCATCGCAGCTAGCACAGATACGCAGTATTTT
15	TRBJ2-5	TRBV5-5	few	TRBD1	CASSSTGTAQETQYF	TGTGCCAGCAGCTCGACCGGGACAGCTCAAGAGACCCAGTACTTC
13	TRBJ2-7	TRBV10-3	.	.	CAISQQGRYEQYF	TGTGCCATCAGTCAGCAGGGAAGGTACGAGCAGTACTTC
16	TRBJ2-4	TRBV12-3/TRBV12-4	many	TRBD2	CASTPRVSGIGDIQYF	TGTGCCAGCACCCCGAGAGTTAGCGGGATAGGGGACATTCAGTACTTC
13	TRBJ1-1	TRBV12-3/TRBV12-4	few	.	CASSLSYETEAFF	TGTGCCAGCAGTTTATCATACGAAACTGAAGCTTTCTTT
17	TRBJ1-5	TRBV12-3/TRBV12-4	.	TRBD1	CASRRTGTDNSNQPQHF	TGTGCCAGCAGACGAACCGGGACAGATAATAGCAATCAGCCCCAGCATTTT
15	TRBJ2-7	TRBV7-2	many	TRBD2	CASSLGGGRGYEQYF	TGTGCCAGCAGTTTGGGTGGCGGGAGAGGGTACGAGCAGTACTTC
17	TRBJ1-4	TRBV4-1	.	.	CASSLGVRGKGNEKLFF	TGCGCCAGCAGCCTTGGGGTTAGGGGCAAGGGTAATGAAAAACTGTTTTTT
14	TRBJ2-1	TRBV29-1	few	.	CSVDYRRSYDEQFF	TGCAGCGTTGATTATCGACGTAGCTACGATGAGCAGTTCTTC
14	TRBJ2-7	TRBV29-1	.	TRBD1	CSVGRDRLRYEQYF	TGCAGCGTAGGACGGGACAGATTACGATACGAGCAGTACTTC
14	TRBJ1-3	TRBV5-1	few	.	CASSLGQFGNTIYF	TGCGCCAGCAGCTTGGGACAATTCGGAAACACCATATATTTT
14	TRBJ2-5	TRBV7-2	.	.	CASSLATGLETQYF	TGTGCCAGCAGCTTAGCTACGGGGTTAGAGACCCAGTACTTC
12	TRBJ2-2	TRBV6-5	few	.	CASSFWGGELFF	TGTGCCAGCAGTTTTTGGGGGGGGGAGCTGTTTTTT
16	TRBJ2-5	TRBV6-2/TRBV6-3	.	.	CASRVRGTSYQETQYF	TGTGCCAGCAGGGTGAGGGGGACTTCGTACCAAGAGACCCAGTACTTC
14	TRBJ2-7	TRBV29-1	.	.	CSVKGRLSSYEQYF	TGCAGCGTTAAGGGGCGGCTAAGCTCCTACGAGCAGTACTTC
14	TRBJ1-1	TRBV28	.	.	CASSLVTADTEAFF	TGTGCCAGCAGTTTAGTAACGGCGGACACTGAAGCTTTCTTT
19	TRBJ2-3	TRBV11-2	.	.	CASSGIRDLHRGGGDTQYF	TGTGCCAGCAGCGGTATCCGCGACCTCCACCGGGGTGGGGGAGATACGCAGTATTTT
16	TRBJ2-2	TRBV4-3	.	.	CASSQGRTVSTGELFF	TGCGCCAGCAGCCAAGGGAGGACAGTTTCCACCGGGGAGCTGTTTTTT
17	TRBJ2-2	TRBV11-1	few	.	CASSPRDQGRYTGELFF	TGTGCCAGCAGCCCGAGAGATCAGGGGAGGTACACCGGGGAGCTGTTTTTT
13	TRBJ1-5	TRBV29-1	.	.	CSELTGPNQPQHF	TGCAGCGAGCTAACAGGGCCCAATCAGCCCCAGCATTTT
10	TRBJ2-1	TRBV20-1	few	.	CSARVLEQFF	TGCAGTGCTAGGGTCCTGGAGCAGTTCTTC
15	TRBJ2-3	TRBV9	few	.	CASSVVGTDTDTQYF	TGTGCCAGCAGCGTAGTTGGTACAGACACAGATACGCAGTATTTT
12	TRBJ2-3	TRBV3-1	few	.	CASSLLGNTQYF	TGTGCCAGCAGCCTCCTAGGTAATACGCAGTATTTT
17	TRBJ2-5	TRBV4-2	few	.	CASSRVLAQISEETQYF	TGTGCCAGCAGCCGGGTTTTGGCGCAAATAAGTGAAGAGACCCAGTACTTC
15	TRBJ2-1	TRBV6-2/TRBV6-3	few	TRBD2	CASSYSLAGANEQFF	TGTGCCAGCAGTTACTCACTAGCGGGAGCCAATGAGCAGTTCTTC
15	TRBJ2-5	TRBV9	.	.	CASSVVASGQETQYF	TGTGCCAGCAGCGTAGTTGCGTCGGGGCAAGAGACCCAGTACTTC
11	TRBJ2-7	TRBV20-1	many	.	CSARAPYEQYF	TGCAGTGCTAGGGCCCCCTACGAGCAGTACTTC
15	TRBJ2-5	TRBV7-8	.	TRBD1	CASSLGVGQQETQYF	TGTGCCAGCAGCTTAGGAGTGGGACAGCAAGAGACCCAGTACTTC
13	TRBJ1-1	TRBV7-9	.	.	CASSLPRKTEAFF	TGTGCCAGCAGCTTACCACGGAAGACTGAAGCTTTCTTT
10	TRBJ2-7	TRBV20-1	many	.	CSAKQAEQYF	TGCAGTGCAAAACAAGCCGAGCAGTACTTC
14	TRBJ2-1	TRBV18	.	TRBD2	CASLSLAAYNEQFF	TGTGCCAGCCTCTCACTAGCGGCCTACAATGAGCAGTTCTTC
12	TRBJ2-7	TRBV29-1	once	.	CSVASASYEQYF	TGCAGCGTTGCTAGCGCCTCCTACGAGCAGTACTTC
15	TRBJ2-1	TRBV5-1	few	.	CASSLAGGSVDEQFF	TGCGCCAGCAGCTTGGCCGGAGGGAGCGTCGATGAGCAGTTCTTC
17	TRBJ2-7	TRBV5-1	few	TRBD1	CASSLGQGRFPRHEQYF	TGCGCCAGCAGCTTAGGACAGGGAAGATTTCCGCGCCACGAGCAGTACTTC
16	TRBJ1-1	TRBV9	few	.	CASSVEPGIGHTEAFF	TGTGCCAGCAGCGTAGAGCCAGGAATCGGACACACTGAAGCTTTCTTT
16	TRBJ1-5	TRBV10-3	.	TRBD1	CAISEQGAIGLQPQHF	TGTGCCATCAGTGAGCAGGGGGCAATAGGGTTGCAGCCCCAGCATTTT
16	TRBJ2-5	TRBV5-1	few	TRBD1	CASSLGGQGTQETQYF	TGCGCCAGCAGCTTGGGGGGACAGGGAACACAAGAGACCCAGTACTTC
13	TRBJ2-5	TRBV7-2	.	.	CASSTGKKETQYF	TGTGCCAGCAGCACAGGAAAGAAAGAGACCCAGTACTTC
14	TRBJ2-7	TRBV28	.	TRBD2	CASTFIAGVDEQYF	TGTGCCAGCACCTTCATAGCGGGAGTTGACGAGCAGTACTTC